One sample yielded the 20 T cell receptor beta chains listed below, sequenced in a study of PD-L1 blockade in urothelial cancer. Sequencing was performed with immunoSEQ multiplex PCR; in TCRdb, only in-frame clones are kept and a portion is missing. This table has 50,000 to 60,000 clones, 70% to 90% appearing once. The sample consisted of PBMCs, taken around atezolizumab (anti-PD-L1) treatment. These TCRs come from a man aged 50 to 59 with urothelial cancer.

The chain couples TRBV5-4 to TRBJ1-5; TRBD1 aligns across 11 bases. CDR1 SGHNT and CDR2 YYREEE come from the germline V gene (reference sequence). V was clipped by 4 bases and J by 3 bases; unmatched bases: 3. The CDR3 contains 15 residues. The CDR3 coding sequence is TGTGCCAGCAGCCCGGGACAGGGGGTCAATCAGCCCCAGCATTTT. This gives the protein CASSPGQGVNQPQHF.

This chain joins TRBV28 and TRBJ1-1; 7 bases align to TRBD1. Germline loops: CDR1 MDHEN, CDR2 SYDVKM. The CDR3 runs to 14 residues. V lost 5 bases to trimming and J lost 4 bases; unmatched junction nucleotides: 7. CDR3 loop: CASSRQGLFTEAFF. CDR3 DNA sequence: TGTGCCAGCAGTAGACAGGGTCTTTTCACTGAAGCTTTCTTT. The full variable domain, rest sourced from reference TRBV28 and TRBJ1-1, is DVKVTQSSRYLVKRTGEKVFLECVQDMDHENMFWYRQDPGLGLRLIYFSYDVKMKEKGDIPEGYSVSREKKERFSLILESASTNQTSMYLCASSRQGLFTEAFFGQGTRLTVV.

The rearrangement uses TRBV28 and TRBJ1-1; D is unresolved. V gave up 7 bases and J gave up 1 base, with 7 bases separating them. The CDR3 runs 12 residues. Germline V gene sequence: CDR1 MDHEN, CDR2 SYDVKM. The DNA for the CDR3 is TGTGCCAGCACCGACTCGAACACTGAAGCTTTCTTT. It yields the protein CASTDSNTEAFF. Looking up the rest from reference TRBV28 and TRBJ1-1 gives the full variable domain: DVKVTQSSRYLVKRTGEKVFLECVQDMDHENMFWYRQDPGLGLRLIYFSYDVKMKEKGDIPEGYSVSREKKERFSLILESASTNQTSMYLCASTDSNTEAFFGQGTRLTVV.

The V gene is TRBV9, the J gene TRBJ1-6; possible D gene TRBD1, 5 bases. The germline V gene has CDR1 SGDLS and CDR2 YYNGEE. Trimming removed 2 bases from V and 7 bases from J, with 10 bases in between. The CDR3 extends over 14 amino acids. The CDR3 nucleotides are TGTGCCAGCAGCGTCCAGGGTGGCAATTCACCCCTCCACTTT. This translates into CASSVQGGNSPLHF.

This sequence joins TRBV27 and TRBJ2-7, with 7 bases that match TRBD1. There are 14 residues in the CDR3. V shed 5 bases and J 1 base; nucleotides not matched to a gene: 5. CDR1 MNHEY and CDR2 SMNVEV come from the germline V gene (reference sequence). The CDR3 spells CASSPDRLSYEQYF. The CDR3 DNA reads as TGTGCCAGCAGTCCGGACAGGCTGTCCTACGAGCAGTACTTC.

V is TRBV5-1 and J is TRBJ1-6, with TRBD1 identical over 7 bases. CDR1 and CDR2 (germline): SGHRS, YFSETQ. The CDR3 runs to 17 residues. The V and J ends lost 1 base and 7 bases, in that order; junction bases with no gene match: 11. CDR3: CASSLSAGDSRNSPLHF. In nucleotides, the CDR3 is TGCGCCAGCAGCTTGTCTGCAGGGGACAGCCGAAATTCACCCCTCCACTTT.

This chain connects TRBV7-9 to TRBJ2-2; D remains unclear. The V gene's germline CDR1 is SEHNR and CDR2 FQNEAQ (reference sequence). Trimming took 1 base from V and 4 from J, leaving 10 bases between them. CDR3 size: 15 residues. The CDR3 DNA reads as TGTGCCAGCAGCTTAGACAATGGTGGCACCGGGGAGCTGTTTTTT. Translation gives CASSLDNGGTGELFF.

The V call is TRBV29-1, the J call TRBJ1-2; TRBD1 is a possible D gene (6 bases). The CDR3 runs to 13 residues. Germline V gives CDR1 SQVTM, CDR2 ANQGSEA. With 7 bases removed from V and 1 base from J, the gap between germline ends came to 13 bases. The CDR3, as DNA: TGCAGCGCCCAAAAGGGGGATAACTATGGCTACACCTTC. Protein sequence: CSAQKGDNYGYTF.

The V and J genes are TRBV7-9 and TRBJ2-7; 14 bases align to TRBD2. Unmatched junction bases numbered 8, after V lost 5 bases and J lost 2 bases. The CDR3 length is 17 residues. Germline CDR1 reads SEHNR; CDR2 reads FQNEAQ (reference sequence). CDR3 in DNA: TGTGCCAGCAGCCCGGCCGGGACTAGCGGGAGCCCCTACGAGCAGTACTTC. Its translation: CASSPAGTSGSPYEQYF.

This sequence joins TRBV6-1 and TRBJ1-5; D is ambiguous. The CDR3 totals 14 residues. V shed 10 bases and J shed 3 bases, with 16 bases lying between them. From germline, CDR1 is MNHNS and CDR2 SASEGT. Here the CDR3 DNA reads TGTGCCACCGGGAGAGCGGTTAACAATCAGCCCCAGCATTTT. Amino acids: CATGRAVNNQPQHF.

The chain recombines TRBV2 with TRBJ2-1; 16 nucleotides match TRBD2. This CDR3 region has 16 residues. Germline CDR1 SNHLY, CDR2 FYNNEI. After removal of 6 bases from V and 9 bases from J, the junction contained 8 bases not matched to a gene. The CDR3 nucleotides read TGTGCCAGCAGACCCGGGACTAGCGGGAGGGCCGGTGAGCAGTTCTTC. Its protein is CASRPGTSGRAGEQFF. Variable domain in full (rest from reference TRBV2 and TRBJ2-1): EPEVTQTPSHQVTQMGQEVILRCVPISNHLYFYWYRQILGQKVEFLVSFYNNEISEKSEIFDDQFSVERPDGSNFTLKIRSTKLEDSAMYFCASRPGTSGRAGEQFFGPGTRLTVL.

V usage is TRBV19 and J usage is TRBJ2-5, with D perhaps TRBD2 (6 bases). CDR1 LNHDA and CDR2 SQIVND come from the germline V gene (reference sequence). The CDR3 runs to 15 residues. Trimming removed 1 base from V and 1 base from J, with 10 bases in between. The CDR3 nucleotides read TGTGCCAGTAGTATAGCATGGGGGGTCCAAGAGACCCAGTACTTC. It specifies CASSIAWGVQETQYF.

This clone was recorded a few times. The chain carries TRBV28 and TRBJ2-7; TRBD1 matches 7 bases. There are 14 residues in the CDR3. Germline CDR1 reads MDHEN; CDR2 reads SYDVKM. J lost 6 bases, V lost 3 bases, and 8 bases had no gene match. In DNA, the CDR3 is TGTGCCAGCAGTTTGAGGGGACAGATATTCGAGCAGTACTTC. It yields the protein CASSLRGQIFEQYF. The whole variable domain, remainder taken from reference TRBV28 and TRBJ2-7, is DVKVTQSSRYLVKRTGEKVFLECVQDMDHENMFWYRQDPGLGLRLIYFSYDVKMKEKGDIPEGYSVSREKKERFSLILESASTNQTSMYLCASSLRGQIFEQYFGPGTRLTVT.

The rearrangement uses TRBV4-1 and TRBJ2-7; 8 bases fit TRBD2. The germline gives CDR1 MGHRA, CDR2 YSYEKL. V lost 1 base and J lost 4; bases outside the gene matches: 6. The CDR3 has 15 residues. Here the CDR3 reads CASSQAAAGEYEQYF. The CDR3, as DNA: TGCGCCAGCAGCCAAGCAGCAGCGGGAGAGTACGAGCAGTACTTC.

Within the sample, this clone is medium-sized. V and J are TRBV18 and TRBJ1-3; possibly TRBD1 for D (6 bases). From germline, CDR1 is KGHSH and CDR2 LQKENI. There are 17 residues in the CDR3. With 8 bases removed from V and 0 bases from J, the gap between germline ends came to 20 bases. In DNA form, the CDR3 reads TGTGCCAGCGCCCCTCGGGTAGGACAGCTCTCTGGAAACACCATATATTTT. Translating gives CASAPRVGQLSGNTIYF.

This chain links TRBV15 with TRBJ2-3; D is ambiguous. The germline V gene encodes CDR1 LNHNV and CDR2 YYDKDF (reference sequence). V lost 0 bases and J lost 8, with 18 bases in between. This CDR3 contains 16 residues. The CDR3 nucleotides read TGTGCCACCAGCAGAGATCCCGGCGGATCACACGGTACGCAGTATTTT. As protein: CATSRDPGGSHGTQYF.

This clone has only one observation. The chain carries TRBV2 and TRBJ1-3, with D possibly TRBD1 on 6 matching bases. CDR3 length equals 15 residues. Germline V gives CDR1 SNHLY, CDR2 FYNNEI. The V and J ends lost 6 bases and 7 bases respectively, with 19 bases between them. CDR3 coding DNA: TGTGCCAGCAGCCGGGACACTAGTCGTCGGAACACCATATATTTT. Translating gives CASSRDTSRRNTIYF.

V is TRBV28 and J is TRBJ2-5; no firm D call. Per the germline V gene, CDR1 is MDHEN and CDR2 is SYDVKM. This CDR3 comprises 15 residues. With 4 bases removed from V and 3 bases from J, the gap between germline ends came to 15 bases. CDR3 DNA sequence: TGTGCCAGCAGTTCTCCCCCAGGATGGGAAGAGACCCAGTACTTC. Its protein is CASSSPPGWEETQYF.

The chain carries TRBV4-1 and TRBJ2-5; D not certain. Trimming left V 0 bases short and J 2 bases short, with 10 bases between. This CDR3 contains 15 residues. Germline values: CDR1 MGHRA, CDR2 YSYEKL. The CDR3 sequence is CASSQDWPQQETQYF. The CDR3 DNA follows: TGCGCCAGCAGCCAAGATTGGCCTCAACAAGAGACCCAGTACTTC.

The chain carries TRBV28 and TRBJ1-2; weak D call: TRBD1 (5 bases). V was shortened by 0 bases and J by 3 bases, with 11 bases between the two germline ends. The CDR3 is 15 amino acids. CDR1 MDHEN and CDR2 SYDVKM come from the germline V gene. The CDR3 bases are TGTGCCAGCAGTTTATGGGGGGGATCGGACTATGGCTACACCTTC. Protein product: CASSLWGGSDYGYTF.